The following is a TCR beta chain sequence with its context. The antigen is not known. The data derive from a study of cytomegalovirus exposure and HLA in healthy donors. Findings and caveats of the study: Later analysis indicated greater clonal expansion among HLA-associated TCR beta chains than among equally common other chains. There was a cluster of highly shared sequence variants that was likely a sequencing artifact. After further analysis at a later stage, 16,951 TCR beta sequences were associated with HLA alleles at 0.05 false discovery rate. Several of the most significant clusters appeared, in a later analysis, to be linked to common viral pathogens.

Amplification used 60 Vbeta primers and 13 Jbeta primers. Generated by immunoSEQ multiplex PCR, the TCRdb table keeps only in-frame clones and is missing some. The table records 100,000 or so clones, over 60% of them present only once. Material for sequencing was PBMCs. The TCR originated in a young man in good health and CMV-seropositive.

The CDR3 sequence is CASSSQLVHEQYF. The CDR3 DNA reads as TGTGCCAGCAGCTCGCAACTAGTCCACGAGCAGTACTTC. V is TRBV11-2 and J is TRBJ2-7; D is possibly TRBD2 (5 bases). V gave up 4 bases and J gave up 5 bases, with 12 bases separating them. The germline gives CDR1 SGHAT, CDR2 FQNNGV. This CDR3 has 13 residues.